The sample holds many counts of the clone carrying this T cell receptor beta chain. The authors prepared the TCRbeta library with unique molecular identifiers. TCRdb reprocessed the PCR reads with MiXCR, giving one entry per CDR3 protein. The repertoire includes 200,000 to 250,000 distinct CDR3 sequences, about 9.6% of them detected once, and about 4.8% sits in the top ten. This record belongs to a study of T-cell reconstitution after alpha-beta-depleted transplantation in children. The receptor was isolated from a human donor who donated a stem cell graft to a child with SCID. The sequences come from PBMCs from the stem cell graft donor, collected from the stem cell graft.

CDR3 region: CASAPGGRSSGNTIYF. The CDR3 nucleotides are TGTGCCAGCGCACCAGGGGGCCGGAGCTCTGGAAACACCATATATTTT. This chain connects TRBV9 to TRBJ1-3, with 8 positions matching TRBD1. The CDR3 length is 16 residues. The V gene's germline CDR1 is SGDLS and CDR2 YYNGEE. Trimming at V came to 7 bases and at J to 0 bases, leaving 9 bases not matched to a gene.